The source of this T cell receptor beta chain is a study of naive and memory T cell subsets. General study results and limits: Potentially, T cell activation and differentiation skew this RNA-based measurement.

Ligated cDNA underwent four rounds of PCR with nested alpha and beta constant region primers and SP2. TCRdb passed the 5' RACE reads through MiXCR, listing each CDR3 protein once. Found here are 55,000 to 65,000 distinct CDR3 sequences, 8% to 9% of them singletons; the top ten hold 15% to 20%. A UMI-containing oligonucleotide was joined by 3' ligation to the TCR cDNA template. Adult healthy volunteers gave 2.5 ml peripheral blood for whole-blood RNA. Unsorted total RNA, roughly 1 to 1000 ng, was DNase treated before reverse transcription. The V and J ends lost 10 bases and 9 bases respectively, with 19 bases between them. The CDR3 runs 13 residues. Germline V lookup: CDR1 ENHRY, CDR2 SYGVKD. On this clonotype: No antigen is known for it.

This chain joins TRBV10-3 and TRBJ2-4; D assignment may be TRBD1 or TRBD2 (5 bases each). The receptor was isolated from a female donor in good health. CDR3 protein: CASLGDPVGIQYF. For the CDR3, the DNA is TGTGCCAGCCTGGGGGACCCAGTGGGCATTCAGTACTTC.